These 22 T cell receptor beta chains originate from one sample sequenced in a study of breast tumors, draining lymph nodes, adjacent tissues. MiXCR, run by TCRdb on the multiplex PCR reads, gives a single entry per CDR3 protein. Of 200,000 to 250,000 distinct CDR3 sequences in the sample, roughly 30% were seen once. The lymph nodes were axillary draining lymph nodes from breast cancer patients. Material for sequencing was axillary lymph node tissue. The receptors here all came from a female donor with breast cancer. Some clones in this sample may be carry-over from other donors' samples.

Many counts were recorded for this clonotype. V is TRBV3-1 and J is TRBJ2-3; D not resolved. The length of the CDR3 is 14 residues. Germline CDR1 LGHDT, CDR2 YNNKEL (reference sequence). Trimming took 5 bases from V and 4 from J, leaving 13 bases between them. As DNA, the CDR3 is TGTGCCAGCAGCTCGGTGAGAGGTTCAGATACGCAGTATTTT. It yields the protein CASSSVRGSDTQYF.

This clonotype appeared a single time. V gene TRBV6-5 combines with J gene TRBJ1-2; D remains ambiguous. Per the germline V gene, CDR1 is MNHEY and CDR2 is SVGAGI. Deletions cut 4 bases from V and 10 bases from J, with 13 bases between. The length of the CDR3 is 12 residues. The CDR3 bases are TGTGCCAGCAGTTCAGCGGGAGGAGTCTACACCTTC. Amino acid sequence: CASSSAGGVYTF.

This clonotype has ten or more counts. The V and J genes are TRBV7-2 and TRBJ2-3; 7 bases are a match to TRBD2. The CDR3 contains 19 residues. The V and J ends lost 5 bases and 8 bases, in that order; junction bases with no gene match: 25. Germline-derived CDR1 and CDR2 are SGHTA and FQGNSA. The chain's CDR3 is CASSPIGAIAGPRKSTQYF. CDR3 DNA sequence: TGTGCCAGCAGCCCCATTGGTGCCATAGCGGGCCCGCGAAAGAGTACGCAGTATTTT.

Ten or more counts support this clonotype. This chain joins TRBV20-1 and TRBJ1-6; 7 bases fit TRBD1. The CDR3 runs to 13 residues. The germline V gene has CDR1 DFQATT and CDR2 SNEGSKA (reference sequence). V shed 4 bases and J 6 bases; nucleotides not matched to a gene: 3. CDR3: CSATRGSNSPLHF. The CDR3 nucleotides read TGCAGTGCTACCAGGGGGAGTAATTCACCCCTCCACTTT.

This clonotype has a count of ten or more. The gene calls are TRBV19 and TRBJ2-1; TRBD1 agrees at 10 bases. Germline CDR1 is LNHDA and CDR2 is SQIVND (reference sequence). Trimming cost V 6 bases and J 6 bases; bases outside gene matches: 11. This CDR3 has 16 amino acids. In DNA, the CDR3 is TGTGCCAGTAGAACGACCGGGACAGGGGTTAGCAATGAGCAGTTCTTC. Its translation is CASRTTGTGVSNEQFF.

This clonotype has a count of ten or more. V usage is TRBV30 and J usage is TRBJ2-5; TRBD2 matches at 7 bases. There are 11 residues in the CDR3. Germline CDR1 reads GTSNPN; CDR2 reads SVGIG (reference sequence). V was pared by 8 bases and J by 5 bases, with 5 bases of the junction left unmatched. The CDR3 spells CAAGVPETQYF. The CDR3, as DNA: TGTGCCGCGGGAGTTCCGGAGACCCAGTACTTC.

Points on this clonotype: No DNA is shown, since the ends of the CDR3 on it are uncertain; the CDR3 is the one TCRdb lists. The V call is TRBV6-6, the J call TRBJ1-4; the table's D call TRBD1 went unverified against the DNA. From its first to its last residue, the CDR3 has 19 amino acids. The germline gives CDR1 MNHNY, CDR2 SVGAGI (reference sequence). The CDR3 reads CASRSGIGADTQYFEKLFF.

This clonotype was seen repeatedly, ten times or more. At one of its ends the junction is not consistent with the germline gene, which may arise from a read error. The chain combines TRBV5-1 with TRBJ2-7; D may be TRBD2 (6 bases). CDR1 and CDR2 (germline): SGHRS, YFSETQ. The CDR3 covers 15 residues. CDR3 protein: CANSLEAGGAREQYF. CDR3 DNA: TGCGCCAACAGCTTGGAGGCAGGCGGGGCTCGCGAGCAGTACTTC.

This clonotype was counted ten times or more. The chain joins TRBV24-1 to TRBJ1-5; D ambiguous. V lost 3 bases, J lost 0 bases, and 8 bases lay in between. CDR1 and CDR2 from the germline V gene are KGHDR and SFDVKD. The CDR3 has 15 amino acids. In nucleotides, the CDR3 is TGTGCCACCAGTGATGTACAAGATAGCAATCAGCCCCAGCATTTT. This gives the protein CATSDVQDSNQPQHF.

The chain employs TRBV7-3 and TRBJ2-3, with 7 bases matching TRBD2. V dropped 3 bases and J dropped 11; count of bases not matched to a gene: 20. This CDR3 is built from 17 residues. CDR1 SGHTA and CDR2 FQGTGA come from the germline V gene. The CDR3 region has the DNA TGTGCCAGCAGCTTCGCCCCTAGCGGAGTCTCCTACAATGAGCAGTATTTT. Translated, it gives CASSFAPSGVSYNEQYF. Filled out from reference TRBV7-3 and TRBJ2-3, the complete variable domain reads GAGVSQTPSNKVTEKGKYVELRCDPISGHTALYWYRQSLGQGPEFLIYFQGTGAADDSGLPNDRFFAVRPEGSVSTLKIQRTERGDSAVYLCASSFAPSGVSYNEQYFGPGTRLTVL.

This clonotype was recorded at least ten times. This chain links TRBV12-3 or TRBV12-4 with TRBJ1-2; the D gene is possibly TRBD1 (6 bases). Trimming left V 3 bases short and J 7 bases short, with 15 bases between. The CDR3 runs 14 residues. DNA of the CDR3: TGTGCCAGCAGTTTGAGGGGGGGTCGTGTTGGCTACACCTTC. Translated, it gives CASSLRGGRVGYTF.

The rearrangement joins TRBV19 to TRBJ2-3; TRBD2 aligns across 15 bases. V lost 7 bases and J lost 11; bases outside the gene matches: 16. Per germline, CDR1 LNHDA and CDR2 SQIVND (reference sequence). This CDR3 comprises 17 residues. Here the CDR3 DNA reads TGTGCCAGTACGGACCCGAAAGGGACTAGCGGGAGGATTGAGCAGTATTTT. Protein: CASTDPKGTSGRIEQYF.

This clonotype was counted many times. In DNA form, the CDR3 reads TGCAGTGCTAGAGAGTGGGAACAACTAGCCAAAAACATTCAGTACTTC. Residues: CSAREWEQLAKNIQYF. The chain recombines TRBV20-1 with TRBJ2-4; D is unclear. The CDR3 extends over 16 amino acids. Germline CDR1 and CDR2: DFQATT and SNEGSKA (reference sequence). Trimming removed 0 bases from V and 0 bases from J, with 12 bases in between.

Concerning this clonotype: Without the conserved terminal phenylalanine or tryptophan, this CDR3 likely stems from a read error. This chain joins TRBV19 and TRBJ1-6; 9 nucleotides agree with TRBD1. In germline, CDR1 is LNHDA, CDR2 SQIVND (reference sequence). This CDR3 spans 14 amino acids. The CDR3 is CASRTTGGGSPLHS. DNA of the CDR3: TGCGCCAGTAGAACGACAGGGGGAGGATCACCCCTCCACTCT.

This clonotype was detected ten times or more. The chain employs TRBV20-1 and TRBJ2-7; tentatively, D is TRBD2 (5 bases). Germline-derived CDR1 and CDR2 are DFQATT and SNEGSKA (reference sequence). CDR3 length: 12 amino acids. Trimming left V 3 bases short and J 6 bases short, with 12 bases between. The CDR3 protein is CSAREVWGEQYF. Here the CDR3 DNA reads TGCAGTGCTAGGGAGGTCTGGGGCGAGCAGTACTTC.

About this clonotype: Relative to the germline gene, one junction end is altered; a read error may explain this. CDR3 coding DNA: TGTGCCAGCAGCGTAGGGATAGGGGGCGCAACTAATGCAAAACTGTTTTTT. Its translation is CASSVGIGGATNAKLFF. This chain uses TRBV9 with TRBJ1-4, with TRBD1 matching 7 bases. Per the germline V gene, CDR1 is SGDLS and CDR2 is YYNGEE. This CDR3 has 17 amino acids.

In its sample, this clonotype was seen a few times. Possible read error: a much larger clone is one base away. DNA of the CDR3: TGTGCCAGCAGTGAAGGGGTGGGACTAGCGGGCTACACTGAGCAGTTCTTC. Residues: CASSEGVGLAGYTEQFF. J is TRBJ2-1 and V is TRBV2; TRBD2 matches 12 bases. Germline assignment: CDR1 SNHLY and CDR2 FYNNEI. The CDR3 loop spans 17 amino acids.

This clonotype has ten or more counts. CDR3 region: CASSGGVTSYEQYF. CDR3 nucleotides: TGCGCCAGCAGCGGGGGGGTTACATCCTACGAGCAGTACTTC. The chain couples TRBV5-1 to TRBJ2-7; 7 bases agree with TRBD2. The CDR3 is 14 residues long. Looked up from germline, CDR1 is SGHRS and CDR2 is YFSETQ. Trimming removed 4 bases from V and 1 base from J; junction bases left unmatched: 5.

This clonotype came up many times. The rearrangement links TRBV3-1 to TRBJ2-7, with 7 bases matching TRBD2. The CDR3 is 15 amino acids. CDR1 LGHDT and CDR2 YNNKEL come from the germline V gene (reference sequence). V lost 5 bases to trimming and J lost 3 bases; unmatched junction nucleotides: 10. This chain's CDR3 is CASSSSRWEGYEQYF. The CDR3 DNA sequence: TGTGCCAGCAGCTCATCCAGATGGGAGGGCTACGAGCAGTACTTC.

As regards this clonotype: Possible read error: a much larger clone is one base away. The chain couples TRBV7-9 to TRBJ2-7, with 8 nucleotides matching TRBD2. The CDR3 length is 14 residues. V gave up 7 bases and J gave up 3 bases; unmatched junction bases: 8. CDR1 SEHNR and CDR2 FQNEAQ come from the germline V gene (reference sequence). CDR3 DNA sequence: TGTGCCAGCAACCCAAGCGGGAGTTTCTACGAGCAGTACTTC. Residues: CASNPSGSFYEQYF.

This clonotype has more than one count but fewer than ten. A junction boundary mismatches the germline segment, possibly from a read error. The chain employs TRBV6-5 and TRBJ2-7; TRBD1 aligns across 8 bases. Per germline, CDR1 MNHEY and CDR2 SVGAGI. The CDR3 sequence is 15 residues long. CDR3 DNA sequence: TGCGCCAGCAGTCATACCGGGACAGGAGCCTACGAGCAGTACTTC. Translated, it gives CASSHTGTGAYEQYF.

This clonotype was recorded at least ten times. The CDR3 region is CSARDSGQNNSPLHF. The CDR3 coding sequence is TGCAGTGCTAGAGACTCGGGACAGAATAATTCACCCCTCCACTTT. The rearrangement uses TRBV20-1 and TRBJ1-6, with 7 bases that match TRBD1. The germline gives CDR1 DFQATT, CDR2 SNEGSKA (reference sequence). V was clipped by 0 bases and J by 5 bases; unmatched bases: 4. This CDR3 is 15 amino acids long.